This T cell receptor (beta chain) was recovered during a study of relationships among human T cell subsets. There are 15 residues in the CDR3. V lost 6 bases to trimming and J lost 8 bases; unmatched junction nucleotides: 12. Germline assignment: CDR1 SGHAT and CDR2 FQNNGV. Semiquantitative ARM-PCR amplified T cell receptor alpha and beta CDR3 regions from mRNA. Tagged nested gene-specific primers were used first, then communal superprimers amplified exponentially. Nested primers were removed by exonuclease before the second PCR round. TCRdb independently ran MiXCR on the multiplex PCR reads; one entry per CDR3 protein. The repertoire consists of around 14,000 distinct CDR3 sequences, with less than 70% occurring once and the leading ten covering under 40%.

Sequencing was done on a sample of total T cells sorted from blood. J is TRBJ1-2 and V is TRBV11-2; 10 bases fit TRBD1. The receptor's source is a man aged 40-49 years in good health. The CDR3: CASRRDRGKDMGYTF. In nucleotides, the CDR3 is TGTGCCAGCAGACGGGACAGGGGTAAAGATATGGGCTACACCTTC.